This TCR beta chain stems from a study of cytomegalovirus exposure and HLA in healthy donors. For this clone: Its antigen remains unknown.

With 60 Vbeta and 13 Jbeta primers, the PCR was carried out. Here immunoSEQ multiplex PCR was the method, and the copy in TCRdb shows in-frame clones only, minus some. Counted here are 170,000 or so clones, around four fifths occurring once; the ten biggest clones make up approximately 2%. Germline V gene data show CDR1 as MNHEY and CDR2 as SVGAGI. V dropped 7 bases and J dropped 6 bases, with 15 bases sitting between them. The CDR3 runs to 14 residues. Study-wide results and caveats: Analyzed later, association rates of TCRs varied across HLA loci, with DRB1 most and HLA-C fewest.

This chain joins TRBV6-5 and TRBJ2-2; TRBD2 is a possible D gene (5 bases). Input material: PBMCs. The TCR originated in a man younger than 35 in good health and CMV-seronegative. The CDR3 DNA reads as TGTGCCAGCACTATACTAGGATCATCCGGGGAGCTGTTTTTT. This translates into CASTILGSSGELFF.